Listed here are 29 T cell receptor beta chains from one sample, sequenced in a study of T cells after yellow fever vaccination (dated 2019 in TCRdb). Library creation used 5' RACE. Instrument on record: Illumina HiSeq 2500. TCRdb reanalyzed the raw reads on its own, using fastp at Q25 for trimming and MiXCR for clone calling, and kept in-frame beta chains. Rows with one shared CDR3 protein collapse into an entry with the most common genes and DNA. The sample data list some 160,000 distinct CDR3 sequences, and approximately 6.7% of these were observed just once. Of the sample, more than 2.5% falls within the top ten clones. In the paper's terms, the treatment or condition label means: live attenuated yellow fever vaccine strain. The input for sequencing was CD4+ T cells sorted from PBMCs, taken 4 to 6 days after the first yellow fever vaccination. The origin of the receptors is a young man who received the YFV17D yellow fever vaccine.

There are a few counts of this clonotype. This chain links TRBV15 with TRBJ1-6; D might be TRBD1 (5 bases). Germline values: CDR1 LNHNV, CDR2 YYDKDF (reference sequence). V was cut by 1 base and J by 7 bases, with 5 bases left in between. The CDR3 sequence is 13 residues long. DNA of the CDR3: TGTGCCACCAGCAGAGGGGGGAATTCACCCCTCCACTTT. As protein: CATSRGGNSPLHF.

This clonotype was detected many times. V and J are TRBV5-1 and TRBJ2-7, with D possibly TRBD1 on 6 matching bases. Germline-derived CDR1 and CDR2 are SGHRS and YFSETQ. CDR3 length: 15 amino acids. Deletions cut 3 bases from V and 4 bases from J, with 17 bases between. CDR3 nucleotide sequence: TGCGCCAGCAGCTCGACGACAGGCCCTACGTACGAGCAGTACTTC. Its protein product is CASSSTTGPTYEQYF.

This clonotype turned up a few times. The chain is built from TRBV4-1 and TRBJ1-2; D uncertain. This CDR3 is 15 amino acids long. V dropped 1 base and J dropped 6 bases, with 15 bases sitting between them. CDR1 is MGHRA and CDR2 is YSYEKL in the germline V gene. The CDR3 DNA reads as TGCGCCAGCAGCCAAGCGGGTTTTCGGCTAGATGGCTACACCTTC. It codes for CASSQAGFRLDGYTF.

This clonotype was detected many times. The chain combines TRBV7-6 with TRBJ2-5; D tentatively reads TRBD1 or TRBD2 (6 bases each). Germline loops: CDR1 SGHVS, CDR2 FNYEAQ. The length of the CDR3 is 15 residues. V shed 8 bases and J shed 1 base, with 17 bases lying between them. The CDR3 here is CASSGRRGAQETQYF. The CDR3 coding sequence is TGTGCCAGCTCGGGAAGGAGGGGGGCCCAAGAGACCCAGTACTTC. The complete variable domain, with remaining parts taken from reference TRBV7-6 and TRBJ2-5, reads GAGVSQSPRYKVTKRGQDVALRCDPISGHVSLYWYRQALGQGPEFLTYFNYEAQQDKSGLPNDRFSAERPEGSISTLTIQRTEQRDSAMYRCASSGRRGAQETQYFGPGTRLLVL.

This clonotype was recorded many times. DNA of the CDR3: TGTGCCAGCAGCCCTCGGACAGGGGTAGGGCCCCAGCATTTT. The encoded protein is CASSPRTGVGPQHF. The gene calls are TRBV5-5 and TRBJ1-5; TRBD1 agrees at 9 bases. The germline gives CDR1 SGHKS, CDR2 YYEKEE (reference sequence). The CDR3 extends over 14 amino acids. V shed 4 bases, J shed 9 bases, and the junction held 8 bases outside the gene matches.

As to this clonotype: This could be a read error, since a much larger clone is one nucleotide away. The V call is TRBV10-3, the J call TRBJ2-2, with TRBD2 as a possible D gene (5 bases). CDR3 length: 15 amino acids. Looked up from germline, CDR1 is ENHRY and CDR2 is SYGVKD. CDR3 region: CTISVRGVESGELFF. Here the CDR3 DNA reads TGTACCATCAGTGTTCGGGGAGTCGAATCCGGGGAGCTGTTTTTT.

In its sample, this clonotype was seen many times. The chain employs TRBV19 and TRBJ2-3; the D call may be TRBD1 or TRBD2 (5 bases each). This CDR3 region has 14 residues. From germline, CDR1 is LNHDA and CDR2 SQIVND (reference sequence). V was clipped by 5 bases and J by 3 bases, with 12 bases between them. CDR3 region: CASSPTGGTDTQYF. The CDR3 region has the DNA TGTGCCAGTAGTCCTACTGGGGGTACAGATACGCAGTATTTT.

This clonotype has just a few counts. J is TRBJ1-2 and V is TRBV28, with 7 bases identical to TRBD1. Germline CDR1 and CDR2: MDHEN and SYDVKM. The CDR3 sequence is 16 residues long. Trimming cost V 7 bases and J 1 base; bases outside gene matches: 12. The DNA for the CDR3 is TGTGCCAGCATTCCACGAGACAGGGAGCATAACTATGGCTACACCTTC. It yields the protein CASIPRDREHNYGYTF.

Only a few counts were recorded for this clonotype. The CDR3 loop reads CASSSTTSGSTDTQYF. CDR3 coding DNA: TGTGCCAGCAGTTCAACGACTAGCGGTAGCACAGATACGCAGTATTTT. The genes are TRBV12-3 or TRBV12-4 and TRBJ2-3; TRBD2 matches at 9 bases. V lost 4 bases and J lost 0; bases outside the gene matches: 5. The CDR3 is made up of 16 amino acids.

This clonotype was seen many times. This chain links TRBV3-1 with TRBJ2-1; a weak D match, TRBD1 (6 bases). Germline CDR1 and CDR2: LGHDT and YNNKEL (reference sequence). V lost 0 bases, J lost 9 bases, and 15 bases lay in between. The CDR3 sequence is 15 residues long. The CDR3 loop is CASSQDLVLRGEQFF. The CDR3 DNA is TGTGCCAGCAGCCAAGATTTGGTGCTCAGGGGTGAGCAGTTCTTC.

In its sample, this clonotype was seen many times. The genes are TRBV20-1 and TRBJ2-7, with TRBD1 identical over 10 bases. Trimming cost V 5 bases and J 7 bases; bases outside gene matches: 8. The CDR3 consists of 13 residues. Germline V CDR1 and CDR2: DFQATT, SNEGSKA (reference sequence). The CDR3 here is CSAPGTGAREQYF. In nucleotides, the CDR3 is TGCAGTGCTCCCGGGACAGGGGCTAGGGAGCAGTACTTC.

As to this clonotype: One base away lies a much larger clone, so this may be a sequencing read error. CDR3 sequence (DNA): TGTGCCAGCAGCCAAGCCCTGGGACAGGGGATCTCCGGGCAGTACTTC. It yields the protein CASSQALGQGISGQYF. This chain uses TRBV9 with TRBJ2-7; 10 bases are a match to TRBD1. CDR1 SGDLS and CDR2 YYNGEE come from the germline V gene. The J segment lost 9 bases and the V segment lost 4 bases, leaving 16 bases of the junction unmatched. CDR3 length: 16 amino acids.

This clonotype was counted many times. CDR3 sequence: CASSLDYGELFF. The CDR3 DNA follows: TGTGCCAGCAGCTTAGACTACGGGGAGCTGTTTTTT. The chain recombines TRBV7-2 with TRBJ2-2; D remains unclear. The germline CDR1 and CDR2 sequences are SGHTA and FQGNSA. Trimming took 1 base from V and 7 from J, leaving 4 bases between them. The CDR3 is 12 amino acids.

In this sample, this clonotype turned up many times. This chain uses TRBV20-1 with TRBJ2-2; 8 bases match TRBD1. This CDR3 region has 15 residues. Germline CDR1 is DFQATT and CDR2 is SNEGSKA (reference sequence). V shed 5 bases and J 4 bases; nucleotides not matched to a gene: 9. CDR3 DNA: TGCAGTGCTGCCTCAGGGGGCGCGGGCACCGGGGAGCTGTTTTTT. Translation: CSAASGGAGTGELFF.

This clonotype has at least ten counts. The chain joins TRBV5-1 to TRBJ1-4; perhaps TRBD1 as D (5 bases). Germline CDR1 and CDR2: SGHRS and YFSETQ. The CDR3 runs to 16 residues. V was pared by 0 bases and J by 0 bases, with 9 bases between. The CDR3 nucleotides read TGCGCCAGCAGCTTGGGAGGGACCACAACTAATGAAAAACTGTTTTTT. Translated, it gives CASSLGGTTTNEKLFF.

This clonotype was seen ten or more times. The chain has TRBV11-3 and TRBJ2-1; tentatively, D is TRBD2 (5 bases). CDR1 and CDR2 from the germline V gene are SGHNT and YENEEA. V lost 5 bases and J 8 bases, leaving 16 bases between the germline ends. This CDR3 is built from 14 residues. The DNA of the CDR3 is TGTGCCAGCAGCGATGGTTCGGTGAGGGATGAGCAGTTCTTC. As protein: CASSDGSVRDEQFF.

This clonotype appeared many times. The V gene is TRBV7-2, the J gene TRBJ2-7; D ambiguous. There are 15 residues in the CDR3. Trimming took 2 bases from V and 6 from J, leaving 17 bases between them. Germline V gene sequence: CDR1 SGHTA, CDR2 FQGNSA. CDR3 amino acids: CASSLRYEQESEQYF. The CDR3 DNA reads as TGTGCCAGCAGCTTACGGTACGAGCAGGAATCCGAGCAGTACTTC.

The chain links TRBV5-1 to TRBJ2-3; D possibly corresponds to TRBD1 (5 bases). The length of the CDR3 is 14 residues. Trimming removed 3 bases at V and 3 bases at J, with 11 bases between. Per germline, CDR1 SGHRS and CDR2 YFSETQ. CDR3 nucleotide sequence: TGCGCCAGCAGCTGGGGCCCCGGGACAGATACGCAGTATTTT. Its translation: CASSWGPGTDTQYF.

This clonotype was seen at least ten times. The chain recombines TRBV6-2 or TRBV6-3 with TRBJ2-7, with D perhaps TRBD2 (5 bases). Trimming removed 8 bases at V and 5 bases at J, with 16 bases between. The CDR3 is 13 residues long. Germline CDR1 MNHEY, CDR2 SVGEGT. The chain's CDR3 is CASRDDWTNEQYV. The CDR3 DNA follows: TGTGCCAGCCGGGATGATTGGACCAACGAGCAGTACGTC.

The table lists this clonotype with a few counts. The chain recombines TRBV7-2 with TRBJ2-7; 8 nucleotides align to TRBD1. The CDR3 is 15 residues long. The V gene end was trimmed by 7 bases and the J gene end by 3 bases; junction bases not matched to a gene: 11. Per the germline V gene, CDR1 is SGHTA and CDR2 is FQGNSA. The CDR3 DNA is TGTGCCAGCAAACTCTCAGGACAGGGTCACTACGAGCAGTACTTC. Encoded protein: CASKLSGQGHYEQYF.

V is TRBV4-1 and J is TRBJ2-2; D not certain. The CDR3 covers 14 residues. Germline assignment: CDR1 MGHRA and CDR2 YSYEKL. Trimming took off 1 base at V and 6 bases at J, with 9 bases between the two ends. CDR3 nucleotide sequence: TGCGCCAGCAGCCAAGTCATTCTAGCCGGGGAGCTGTTTTTT. Translated, it gives CASSQVILAGELFF.

There are many counts of this clonotype. The chain uses TRBV23-1 and TRBJ2-1; no clear D gene. TRBV23-1 is reported as an ORF; its role is uncertain. Trimming pared 2 bases from V and 4 bases from J, leaving 18 bases between. This CDR3 contains 17 residues. The CDR3 DNA reads as TGCGCCAGCAGTCAACCCAACCCCGACACAGATTACAATGAGCAGTTCTTC. Translation: CASSQPNPDTDYNEQFF.

This clonotype was picked up many times. CDR3: CASSPIQGNGYTF. The CDR3 DNA reads as TGTGCCAGCAGCCCAATCCAGGGAAATGGCTACACCTTC. This rearrangement joins TRBV7-9 to TRBJ1-2, with D possibly matching TRBD1 (5 bases). Per germline, CDR1 SEHNR and CDR2 FQNEAQ (reference sequence). The germline V and J ends were trimmed by 5 bases and 6 bases, with 13 bases remaining between them. The CDR3 extends over 13 amino acids. Full variable domain (rest looked up from reference TRBV7-9 and TRBJ1-2): DTGVSQNPRHKITKRGQNVTFRCDPISEHNRLYWYRQTLGQGPEFLTYFQNEAQLEKSRLLSDRFSAERPKGSFSTLEIQRTEQGDSAMYLCASSPIQGNGYTFGSGTRLTVV.

This chain links TRBV3-1 with TRBJ2-1, with TRBD2 matching 8 bases. CDR3 size: 16 residues. V lost 1 base and J lost 4; bases outside the gene matches: 6. CDR1 LGHDT and CDR2 YNNKEL come from the germline V gene (reference sequence). For the CDR3, the DNA is TGTGCCAGCAGCCAAGCTGGGACTAGTGGGTACAATGAGCAGTTCTTC. It translates to CASSQAGTSGYNEQFF.

The chain is built from TRBV21-1 and TRBJ2-7; the table's D call, TRBD1, has no DNA check behind it. TRBV21-1 is a pseudogene. This CDR3 comprises 16 residues. CDR3 loop: CASSNTGARGSYEQYV. CDR3 nucleotides: TGTGCCAGCAGCAACACAGGGGCGCGAGGATCCTACGAGCAGTACGTC.

As to this clonotype: A single base separates this from a much larger clone, so it may be a read error. The chain couples TRBV25-1 to TRBJ1-1; unclear D gene. CDR3 length: 15 amino acids. The germline V gene has CDR1 MGHDK and CDR2 SYGVNS. Trimming took 2 bases from V and 1 from J, leaving 11 bases between them. In nucleotides, the CDR3 is TGTGCCAGCAGTGAAAATCGGAGAACGAACACTGAAGCTTTCTTT. Its translation: CASSENRRTNTEAFF.

This clonotype was picked up many times. The chain links TRBV7-2 to TRBJ2-3; 10 bases are shared with TRBD1. CDR3 size: 16 residues. Per germline, CDR1 SGHTA and CDR2 FQGNSA. The trim removed 1 base at V and 0 bases at J, leaving 1 base unmatched. CDR3 sequence reads: CASSLGGQGSTDTQYF. The CDR3 DNA sequence: TGTGCCAGCAGCTTAGGGGGACAGGGGAGCACAGATACGCAGTATTTT.

This clonotype was recorded a few times. The chain combines TRBV6-2 or TRBV6-3 with TRBJ2-1; D is ambiguous. V was cut by 6 bases and J by 7 bases, with 19 bases left in between. Germline V lookup: CDR1 MNHEY, CDR2 SVGEGT. This CDR3 contains 15 residues. CDR3 sequence reads: CASREQEIVRNEQFF. For the CDR3, the DNA is TGTGCCAGCAGGGAGCAGGAGATAGTTAGGAATGAGCAGTTCTTC.

In this sample, this clonotype turned up many times. The chain is built from TRBV6-2 or TRBV6-3 and TRBJ2-1; D uncertain. The CDR3 is 13 amino acids. V shed 2 bases and J shed 10 bases, with 12 bases lying between them. Germline-derived CDR1 and CDR2 are MNHEY and SVGEGT. In DNA form, the CDR3 reads TGTGCCAGCAGTTACGAAAGTGGGCTGGAGCAGTTCTTC. It yields the protein CASSYESGLEQFF.